This entry concerns a single T cell receptor (beta chain). Its target is not known. Peripheral blood came from all dose cohorts at three timepoints. The sample belongs to a study of OX40 agonist ivuxolimab in advanced cancers. Study overall: Three patients, one with hepatocellular carcinoma and two with cutaneous melanoma, achieved partial responses. Study-wide results and limits: Antigen specificity of clonally expanded peripheral T cells was not established.

The V gene lost 8 bases and the J gene lost 1 base, with 15 bases spanning the gap. CDR1 and CDR2 from the germline V gene are SNHLY and FYNNEI. This CDR3 has 15 amino acids. Here immunoSEQ multiplex PCR was the method, and the copy in TCRdb shows in-frame clones only, minus some. The table has fewer than 100,000 clones, 84% seen once. The receptor's source is an adult with an advanced solid tumor such as melanoma, head and neck, liver or kidney cancer. This chain links TRBV2 with TRBJ1-5; D unresolved. Sample: CD4+ or CD8+ T cells sorted from blood, taken in a trial of the OX40 agonist ivuxolimab. Here the CDR3 DNA reads TGTGCCAGCGGGCCCTTTACAGTGAGCAATCAGCCCCAGCATTTT. Its protein product is CASGPFTVSNQPQHF.